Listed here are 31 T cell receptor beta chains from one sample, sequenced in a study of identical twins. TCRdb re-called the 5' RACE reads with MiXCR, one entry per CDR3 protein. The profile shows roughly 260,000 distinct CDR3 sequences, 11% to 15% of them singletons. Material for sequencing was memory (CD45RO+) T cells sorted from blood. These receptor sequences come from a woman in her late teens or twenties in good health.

Here the CDR3 DNA reads TGCAGTGCTATAGGACAGCCGACCTACGAGCAGTACTTC. It is translated as CSAIGQPTYEQYF. V and J are TRBV20-1 and TRBJ2-7, with a possible D match to TRBD1 (6 bases). The germline CDR1 and CDR2 sequences are DFQATT and SNEGSKA (reference sequence). Trimming cost V 4 bases and J 2 bases, with 12 bases left between them. The CDR3 is made up of 13 amino acids.

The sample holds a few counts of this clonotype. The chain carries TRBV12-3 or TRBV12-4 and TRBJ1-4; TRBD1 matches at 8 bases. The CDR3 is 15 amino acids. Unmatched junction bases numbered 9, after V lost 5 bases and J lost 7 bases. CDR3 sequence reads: CASSHRQGISEKLFF. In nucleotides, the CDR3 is TGTGCCAGCAGTCACCGACAGGGGATATCTGAAAAACTGTTTTTT.

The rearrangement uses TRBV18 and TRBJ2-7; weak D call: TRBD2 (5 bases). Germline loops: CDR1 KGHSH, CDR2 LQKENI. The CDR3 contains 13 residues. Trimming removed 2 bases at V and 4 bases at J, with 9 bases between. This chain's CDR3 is CASSPFSGYEQYF. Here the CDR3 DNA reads TGTGCCAGCTCACCATTTTCGGGGTACGAGCAGTACTTC.

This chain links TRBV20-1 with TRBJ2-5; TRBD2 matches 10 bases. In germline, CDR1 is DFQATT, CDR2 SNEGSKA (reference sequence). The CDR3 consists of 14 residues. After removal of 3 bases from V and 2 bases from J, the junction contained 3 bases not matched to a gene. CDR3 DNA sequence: TGCAGTGCTAGTCGTAGCGGGAGGCAAGAGACCCAGTACTTC. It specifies CSASRSGRQETQYF.

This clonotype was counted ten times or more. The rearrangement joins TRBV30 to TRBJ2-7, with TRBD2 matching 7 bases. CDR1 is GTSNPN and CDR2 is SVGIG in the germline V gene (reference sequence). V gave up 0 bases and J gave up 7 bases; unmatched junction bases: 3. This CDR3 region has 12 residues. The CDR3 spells CAWSVLGREQYF. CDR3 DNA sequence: TGTGCCTGGAGTGTACTCGGGAGGGAGCAGTACTTC.

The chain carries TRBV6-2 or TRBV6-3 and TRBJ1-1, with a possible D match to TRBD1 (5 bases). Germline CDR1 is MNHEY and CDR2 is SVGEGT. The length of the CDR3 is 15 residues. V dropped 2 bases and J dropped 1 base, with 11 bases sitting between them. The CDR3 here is CASSYPGGWNTEAFF. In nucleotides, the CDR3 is TGTGCCAGCAGTTACCCCGGGGGATGGAACACTGAAGCTTTCTTT.

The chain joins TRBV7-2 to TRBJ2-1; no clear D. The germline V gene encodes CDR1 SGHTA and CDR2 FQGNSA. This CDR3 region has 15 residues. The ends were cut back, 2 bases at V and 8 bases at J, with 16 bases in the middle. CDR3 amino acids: CASSLPRAIRDEQFF. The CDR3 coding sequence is TGTGCCAGCAGCTTACCTCGCGCTATTCGAGATGAGCAGTTCTTC.

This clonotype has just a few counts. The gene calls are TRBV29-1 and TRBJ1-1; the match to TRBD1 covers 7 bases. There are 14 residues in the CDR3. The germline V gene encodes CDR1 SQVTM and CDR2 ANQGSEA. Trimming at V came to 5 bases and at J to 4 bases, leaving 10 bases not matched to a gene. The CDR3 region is CSVFLDREGTEAFF. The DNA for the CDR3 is TGCAGCGTTTTCCTCGACAGGGAGGGCACTGAAGCTTTCTTT.

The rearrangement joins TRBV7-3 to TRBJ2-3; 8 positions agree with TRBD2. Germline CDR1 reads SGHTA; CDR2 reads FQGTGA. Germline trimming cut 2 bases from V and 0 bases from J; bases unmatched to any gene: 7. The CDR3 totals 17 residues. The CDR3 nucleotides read TGTGCCAGCAGCTTACCTACTAGCGGAACTAGCACAGATACGCAGTATTTT. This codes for CASSLPTSGTSTDTQYF.

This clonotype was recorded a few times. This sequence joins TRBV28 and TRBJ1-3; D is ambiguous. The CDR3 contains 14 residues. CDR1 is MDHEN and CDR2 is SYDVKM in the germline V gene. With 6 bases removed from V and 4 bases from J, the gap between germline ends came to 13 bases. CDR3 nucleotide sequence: TGTGCCAGCAGCCTCCCGCCGGAGGGAAACACCATATATTTT. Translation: CASSLPPEGNTIYF.

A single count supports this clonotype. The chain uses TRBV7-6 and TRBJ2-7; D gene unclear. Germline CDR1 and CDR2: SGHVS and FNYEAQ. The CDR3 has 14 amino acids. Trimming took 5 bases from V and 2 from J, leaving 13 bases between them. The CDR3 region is CASSRSENPYEQYF. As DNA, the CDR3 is TGTGCCAGCAGCCGGAGTGAAAACCCCTACGAGCAGTACTTC.

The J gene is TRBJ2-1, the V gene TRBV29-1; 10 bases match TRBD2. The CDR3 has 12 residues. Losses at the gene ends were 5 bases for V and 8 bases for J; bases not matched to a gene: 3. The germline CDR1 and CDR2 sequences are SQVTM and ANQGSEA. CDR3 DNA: TGCAGCGTTTCAACTAGCGGGGATGAGCAGTTCTTC. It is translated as CSVSTSGDEQFF.

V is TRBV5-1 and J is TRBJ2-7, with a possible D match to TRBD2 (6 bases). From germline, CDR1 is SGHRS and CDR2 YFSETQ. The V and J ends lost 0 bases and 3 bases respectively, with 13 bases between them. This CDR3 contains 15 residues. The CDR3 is CASSLGGGTDYEQYF. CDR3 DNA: TGCGCCAGCAGCTTGGGGGGCGGGACCGACTACGAGCAGTACTTC.

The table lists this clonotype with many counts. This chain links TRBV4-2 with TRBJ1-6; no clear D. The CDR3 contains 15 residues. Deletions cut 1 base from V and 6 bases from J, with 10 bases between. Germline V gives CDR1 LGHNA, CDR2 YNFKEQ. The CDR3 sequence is CASSQARRLNSPLHF. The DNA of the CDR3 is TGTGCCAGCAGCCAAGCGCGGCGGCTTAATTCACCCCTCCACTTT.

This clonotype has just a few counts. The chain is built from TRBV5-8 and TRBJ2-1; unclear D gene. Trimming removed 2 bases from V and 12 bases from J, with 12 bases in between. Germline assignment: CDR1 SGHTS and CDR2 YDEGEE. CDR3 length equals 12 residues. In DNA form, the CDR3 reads TGTGCCAGCAGCTTCTCGATAATGGGGCAGTTCTTC. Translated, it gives CASSFSIMGQFF. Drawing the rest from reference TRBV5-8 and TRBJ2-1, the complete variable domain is EAGVTQSPTHLIKTRGQQATLRCSPISGHTSVYWYQQALGLGLQFLLWYDEGEERNRGNFPPRFSGRQFPNYSSELNVNALELEDSALYLCASSFSIMGQFFGPGTRLTVL.

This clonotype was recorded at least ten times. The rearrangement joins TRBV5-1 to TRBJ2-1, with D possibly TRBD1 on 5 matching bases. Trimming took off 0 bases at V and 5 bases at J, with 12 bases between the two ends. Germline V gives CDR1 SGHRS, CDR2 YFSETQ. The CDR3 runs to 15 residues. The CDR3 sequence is CASSLEAGSHNEQFF. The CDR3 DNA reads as TGCGCCAGCAGCTTGGAAGCAGGGTCCCACAATGAGCAGTTCTTC.

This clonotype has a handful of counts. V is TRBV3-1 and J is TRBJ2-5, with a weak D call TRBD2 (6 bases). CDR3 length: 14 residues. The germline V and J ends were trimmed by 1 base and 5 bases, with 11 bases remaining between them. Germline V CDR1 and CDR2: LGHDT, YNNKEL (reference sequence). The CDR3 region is CASSQAGVGETQYF. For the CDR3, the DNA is TGTGCCAGCAGCCAAGCGGGAGTCGGGGAGACCCAGTACTTC.

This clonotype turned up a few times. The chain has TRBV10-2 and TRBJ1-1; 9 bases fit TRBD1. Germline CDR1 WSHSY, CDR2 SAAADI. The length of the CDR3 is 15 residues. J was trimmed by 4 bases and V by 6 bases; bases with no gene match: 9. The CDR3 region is CASSQDRGFRTEAFF. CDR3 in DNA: TGCGCCAGCAGCCAGGACAGGGGTTTTCGCACTGAAGCTTTCTTT.

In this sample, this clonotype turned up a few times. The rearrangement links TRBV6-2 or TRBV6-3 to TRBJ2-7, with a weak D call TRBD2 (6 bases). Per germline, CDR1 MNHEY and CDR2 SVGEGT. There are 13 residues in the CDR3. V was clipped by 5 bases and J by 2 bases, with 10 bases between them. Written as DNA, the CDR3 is TGTGCCAGCAGTGAGACTAGGACCTACGAGCAGTACTTC. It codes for CASSETRTYEQYF.

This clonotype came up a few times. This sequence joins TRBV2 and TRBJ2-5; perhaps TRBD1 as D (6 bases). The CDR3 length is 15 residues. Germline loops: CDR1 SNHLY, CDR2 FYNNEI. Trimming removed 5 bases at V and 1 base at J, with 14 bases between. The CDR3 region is CASSLLQGSQETQYF. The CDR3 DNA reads TGTGCCAGCAGTCTCTTACAGGGCAGCCAAGAGACCCAGTACTTC. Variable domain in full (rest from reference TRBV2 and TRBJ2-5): EPEVTQTPSHQVTQMGQEVILRCVPISNHLYFYWYRQILGQKVEFLVSFYNNEISEKSEIFDDQFSVERPDGSNFTLKIRSTKLEDSAMYFCASSLLQGSQETQYFGPGTRLLVL.

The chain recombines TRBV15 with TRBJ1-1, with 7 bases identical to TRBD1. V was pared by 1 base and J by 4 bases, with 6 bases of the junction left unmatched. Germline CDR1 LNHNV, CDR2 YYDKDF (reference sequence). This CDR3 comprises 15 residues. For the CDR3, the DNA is TGTGCCACCAGCAGAGGGGGGGCAGGGGGCACTGAAGCTTTCTTT. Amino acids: CATSRGGAGGTEAFF.

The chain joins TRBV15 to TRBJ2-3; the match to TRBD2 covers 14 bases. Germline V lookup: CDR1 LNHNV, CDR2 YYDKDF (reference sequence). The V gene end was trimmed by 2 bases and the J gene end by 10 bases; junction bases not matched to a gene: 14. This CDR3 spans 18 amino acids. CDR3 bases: TGTGCCACCAGCAGAAATCCCCGGGGGACTAGCGGGAGAGGGGCGCAGTATTTT. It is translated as CATSRNPRGTSGRGAQYF. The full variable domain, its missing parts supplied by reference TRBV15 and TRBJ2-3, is DAMVIQNPRYQVTQFGKPVTLSCSQTLNHNVMYWYQQKSSQAPKLLFHYYDKDFNNEADTPDNFQSRRPNTSFCFLDIRSPGLGDTAMYLCATSRNPRGTSGRGAQYFGPGTRLTVL.

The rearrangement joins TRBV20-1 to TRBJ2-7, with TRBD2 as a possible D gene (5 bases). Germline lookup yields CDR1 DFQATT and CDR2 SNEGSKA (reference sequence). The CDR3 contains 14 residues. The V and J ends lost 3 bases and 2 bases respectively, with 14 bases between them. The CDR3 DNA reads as TGCAGTGCTAGTACGTCTACGGGGACCTACGAGCAGTACTTC. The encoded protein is CSASTSTGTYEQYF.

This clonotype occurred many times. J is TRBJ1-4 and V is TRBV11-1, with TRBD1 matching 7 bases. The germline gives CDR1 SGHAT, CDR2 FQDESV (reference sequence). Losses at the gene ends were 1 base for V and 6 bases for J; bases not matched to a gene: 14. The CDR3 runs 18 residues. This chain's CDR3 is CASSLVQGGDSLDEKLFF. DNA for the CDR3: TGTGCCAGCAGCTTAGTCCAAGGTGGGGACAGTCTAGATGAAAAACTGTTTTTT.

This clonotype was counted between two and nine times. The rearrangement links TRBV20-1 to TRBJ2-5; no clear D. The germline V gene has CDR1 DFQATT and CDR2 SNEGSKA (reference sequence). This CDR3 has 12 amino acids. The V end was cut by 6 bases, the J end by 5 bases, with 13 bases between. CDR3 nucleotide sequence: TGCAGTGCCGAAAACCTAGGGGAGACCCAGTACTTC. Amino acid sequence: CSAENLGETQYF.

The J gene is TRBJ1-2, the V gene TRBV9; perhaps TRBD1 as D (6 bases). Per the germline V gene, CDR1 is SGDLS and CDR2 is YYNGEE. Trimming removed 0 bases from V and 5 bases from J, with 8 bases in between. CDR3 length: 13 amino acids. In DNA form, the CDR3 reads TGTGCCAGCAGCGTAGAGGGGGAATATGGCTACACCTTC. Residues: CASSVEGEYGYTF.

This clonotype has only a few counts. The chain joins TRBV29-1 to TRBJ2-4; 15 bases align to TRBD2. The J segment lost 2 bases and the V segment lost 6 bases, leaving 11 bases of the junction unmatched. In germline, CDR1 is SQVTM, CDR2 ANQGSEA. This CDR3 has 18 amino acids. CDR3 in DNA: TGCAGCGTCGCTCGGACTAGCGGGGGGGCCGGATCCAAAAACATTCAGTACTTC. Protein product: CSVARTSGGAGSKNIQYF.

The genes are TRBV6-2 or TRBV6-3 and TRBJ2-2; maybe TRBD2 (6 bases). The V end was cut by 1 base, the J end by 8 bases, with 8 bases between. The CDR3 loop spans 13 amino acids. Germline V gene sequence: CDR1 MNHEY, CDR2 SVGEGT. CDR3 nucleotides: TGTGCCAGCAGTTACTGGAGGGTAGGGGAGCTGTTTTTT. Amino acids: CASSYWRVGELFF.

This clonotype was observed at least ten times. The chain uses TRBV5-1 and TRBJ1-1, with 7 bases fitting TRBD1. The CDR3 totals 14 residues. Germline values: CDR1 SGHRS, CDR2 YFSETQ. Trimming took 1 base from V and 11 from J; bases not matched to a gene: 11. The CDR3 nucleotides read TGCGCCAGCAGCTTGACCACAAACAGGGGATGGGCTTTCTTT. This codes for CASSLTTNRGWAFF.

DNA of the CDR3: TGCAGTGCTAGAGATACTGCCCGTGCAGTGGGCTATGGCTACACCTTC. Translation: CSARDTARAVGYGYTF. V usage is TRBV20-1 and J usage is TRBJ1-2; D is ambiguous. The V gene's germline CDR1 is DFQATT and CDR2 SNEGSKA (reference sequence). V lost 0 bases and J 4 bases, leaving 18 bases between the germline ends. This CDR3 has 16 amino acids.

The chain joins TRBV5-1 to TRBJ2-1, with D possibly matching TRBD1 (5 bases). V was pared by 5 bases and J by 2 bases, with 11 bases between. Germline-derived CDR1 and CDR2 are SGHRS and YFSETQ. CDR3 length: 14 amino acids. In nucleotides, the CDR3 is TGCGCCAGCAGTCAGTCAGGGCCCTACAATGAGCAGTTCTTC. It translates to CASSQSGPYNEQFF.